Below, 30 T cell receptor beta chains from the same sample are listed, as sequenced in a study of blood T cell repertoires in COVID-19 (dated by TCRdb to about 2020). The method behind the library was the immunoSEQ multiplex PCR assay. The table was pulled from immuneACCESS by TCRdb, which kept in-frame rearrangements only. Such tables lose some clones; where checked, under half of the loss comes from unresolved V genes, and the rest has no known cause. The sample records 270,000 or so clones, approximately 88% of which are singletons. The ten largest make up over 1% of the sample. Sequencing was done on a sample of PBMCs or T cells enriched from blood (not recorded which). These receptors all come from a woman aged 35 to 49 with acute COVID-19.

The chain has TRBV5-1 and TRBJ1-1; 7 bases match TRBD1. The junction had 8 bases not matched to a gene; V was cut back by 4 bases and J by 5 bases. The germline CDR1 and CDR2 sequences are SGHRS and YFSETQ. There are 14 residues in the CDR3. The chain's CDR3 is CASSDFVTGTEAFF. The CDR3 bases are TGCGCCAGCAGCGACTTTGTGACAGGGACTGAAGCTTTCTTT.

The chain is built from TRBV7-2 and TRBJ2-4; the D is unclear. This CDR3 comprises 14 residues. Germline-derived CDR1 and CDR2 are SGHTA and FQGNSA. V was clipped by 5 bases and J by 6 bases, with 14 bases between them. CDR3 sequence: CASSPRTPGNIQYF. CDR3 DNA: TGTGCCAGCAGCCCCAGAACTCCGGGAAACATTCAGTACTTC.

This chain links TRBV7-6 with TRBJ2-1; tentative D call: TRBD2 (6 bases). Germline V gene sequence: CDR1 SGHVS, CDR2 FNYEAQ. CDR3 length equals 12 residues. V was pared by 3 bases and J by 16 bases, with 16 bases between. CDR3 bases: TGTGCCAGCAGCTTTATCGACACTAGCCTTTTCTTC. Translated, it gives CASSFIDTSLFF.

V is TRBV7-3 and J is TRBJ2-3, with 10 bases lining up with TRBD2. CDR1 SGHTA and CDR2 FQGTGA come from the germline V gene. The CDR3 has 16 residues. Germline trimming cut 5 bases from V and 5 bases from J; bases unmatched to any gene: 10. CDR3 protein: CASSLSSGRGGDTQYF. The CDR3 nucleotides read TGTGCCAGCAGCCTGTCTAGCGGGAGAGGAGGAGATACGCAGTATTTT.

The rearrangement links TRBV7-9 to TRBJ1-2, with D possibly matching TRBD1 (6 bases). In germline, CDR1 is SEHNR, CDR2 FQNEAQ (reference sequence). This CDR3 has 13 residues. Trimming took 4 bases from V and 6 from J, leaving 12 bases between them. In nucleotides, the CDR3 is TGTGCCAGCAGCTGGAGGGAGGGGGATGGCTACACCTTC. It is translated as CASSWREGDGYTF.

V and J are TRBV11-3 and TRBJ1-2, with TRBD1 as a possible D gene (5 bases). Germline V gene sequence: CDR1 SGHNT, CDR2 YENEEA. Trimming left V 1 base short and J 3 bases short, with 6 bases between. The CDR3 has 13 amino acids. CDR3 DNA: TGTGCCAGCAGCTTAGGGGGGGACTATGGCTACACCTTC. It specifies CASSLGGDYGYTF.

The CDR3 loop reads CATSRVGLNEKLFF. The CDR3 DNA reads as TGTGCCACCAGCAGAGTGGGGCTTAATGAAAAACTGTTTTTT. The chain uses TRBV15 and TRBJ1-4; D perhaps matches TRBD1 (5 bases). The V end was cut by 1 base, the J end by 4 bases, with 7 bases between. CDR3 length: 14 amino acids. Germline assignment: CDR1 LNHNV and CDR2 YYDKDF (reference sequence).

V and J are TRBV19 and TRBJ2-7; 9 nucleotides align to TRBD2. V gave up 4 bases and J gave up 2 bases; unmatched junction bases: 9. CDR1 is LNHDA and CDR2 is SQIVND in the germline V gene (reference sequence). The CDR3 runs 16 residues. The CDR3 coding sequence is TGTGCCAGTAGTACCCTTTCTAGCGGGAAAGCCTACGAGCAGTACTTC. This translates into CASSTLSSGKAYEQYF.

The chain carries TRBV29-1 and TRBJ1-1, with no clear D. Germline lookup yields CDR1 SQVTM and CDR2 ANQGSEA. The CDR3 has 13 amino acids. Trimming shortened V by 7 bases and J by 0 bases, and 12 bases separated the two germline ends. The CDR3 protein is CSAEEHMNTEAFF. DNA for the CDR3: TGCAGCGCTGAGGAGCACATGAACACTGAAGCTTTCTTT.

The chain recombines TRBV18 with TRBJ2-1, with D possibly TRBD1 on 6 matching bases. From germline, CDR1 is KGHSH and CDR2 LQKENI. The CDR3 totals 13 residues. V gave up 6 bases and J gave up 5 bases, with 11 bases separating them. CDR3 nucleotides: TGTGCCAGCTCCGGGACATCGGACAATGAGCAGTTCTTC. Residues: CASSGTSDNEQFF.

The J gene is TRBJ1-5, the V gene TRBV18; 7 bases are a match to TRBD1. From germline, CDR1 is KGHSH and CDR2 LQKENI. V lost 3 bases, J lost 1 base, and 3 bases stayed unmatched. The CDR3 runs to 15 residues. The CDR3 coding sequence is TGTGCCAGCTCACCGAACAGGGGCAGCAATCAGCCCCAGCATTTT. Its protein product is CASSPNRGSNQPQHF.

The chain uses TRBV3-1 (or the pseudogene TRBV3-2) and TRBJ1-6; D perhaps matches TRBD1 (5 bases). The CDR3 sequence is 15 residues long. V was trimmed by 4 bases and J by 7 bases, leaving 14 bases between them. Per germline, CDR1 LGHDT and CDR2 YNNKEL (reference sequence). CDR3 in DNA: TGTGCCAGCAGCCCTCCCCCAGGGAACAATTCACCCCTCCACTTT. Translating gives CASSPPPGNNSPLHF.

The gene calls are TRBV11-2 and TRBJ1-1; the D gene is possibly TRBD1 (5 bases). Germline CDR1 SGHAT, CDR2 FQNNGV. V lost 1 base to trimming and J lost 10 bases, with 16 bases between them. This CDR3 has 14 residues. Written as DNA, the CDR3 is TGTGCCAGCAGCTTAGTCTCCAGTGCAAGGGGAGCTTTCTTT. Residues: CASSLVSSARGAFF. The entire variable domain, with the rest obtained from reference TRBV11-2 and TRBJ1-1, is as follows: EAGVAQSPRYKIIEKRQSVAFWCNPISGHATLYWYQQILGQGPKLLIQFQNNGVVDDSQLPKDRFSAERLKGVDSTLKIQPAKLEDSAVYLCASSLVSSARGAFFGQGTRLTVV.

This CDR3 reads CASSPSSGSMGEQFF. The CDR3 DNA reads TGTGCCAGCAGCCCTTCTAGCGGGAGCATGGGTGAGCAGTTCTTC. The rearrangement uses TRBV5-4 and TRBJ2-1, with 10 bases that match TRBD2. V lost 4 bases to trimming and J lost 9 bases; unmatched junction nucleotides: 10. The CDR3 spans 15 residues. CDR1 SGHNT and CDR2 YYREEE come from the germline V gene (reference sequence).

Of note for this clone: Distinct nucleotide sequences in the sample also encode this CDR3. The genes are TRBV19 and TRBJ1-1, with TRBD1 matching over 7 bases. V was clipped by 9 bases and J by 0 bases; unmatched bases: 4. CDR1 LNHDA and CDR2 SQIVND come from the germline V gene (reference sequence). This CDR3 contains 13 residues. The CDR3 reads CASSTGLNTEAFF. Here the CDR3 DNA reads TGTGCCAGCTCGACAGGGTTGAACACTGAAGCTTTCTTT.

This clone was counted a single time. The rearrangement links TRBV7-9 to TRBJ1-5; TRBD1 agrees at 7 bases. The germline CDR1 and CDR2 sequences are SEHNR and FQNEAQ (reference sequence). V was pared by 5 bases and J by 0 bases, with 10 bases of the junction left unmatched. CDR3 size: 17 residues. The CDR3 DNA follows: TGTGCCAGCAGCCCAGCAACAGGGGATTATAGCAATCAGCCCCAGCATTTT. Translated: CASSPATGDYSNQPQHF.

CDR3 amino acids: CASTKIGWSTEAFF. The CDR3 coding sequence is TGCGCCAGCACCAAAATCGGGTGGAGCACTGAAGCTTTCTTT. The genes are TRBV5-1 and TRBJ1-1; unclear D gene. Trimming cost V 6 bases and J 4 bases, with 16 bases left between them. The germline CDR1 and CDR2 sequences are SGHRS and YFSETQ. CDR3 length: 14 amino acids.

This chain joins TRBV15 and TRBJ2-1; D not certain. The CDR3 loop spans 13 amino acids. V lost 2 bases and J lost 9, with 11 bases in between. CDR1 and CDR2 (germline): LNHNV, YYDKDF (reference sequence). The DNA for the CDR3 is TGTGCCACCAGCAGAAACAGCCAATTTGAGCAGTTCTTC. It encodes CATSRNSQFEQFF.

This clone was observed a handful of times. The gene calls are TRBV10-3 and TRBJ1-1; D not certain. This CDR3 is 14 amino acids long. The V and J ends lost 2 bases and 1 base respectively, with 8 bases between them. CDR1 is ENHRY, CDR2 SYGVKD, per germline. Here the CDR3 DNA reads TGTGCCATCAGTGAGGCGGTGGAGAACACTGAAGCTTTCTTT. Amino acids: CAISEAVENTEAFF.

V and J are TRBV28 and TRBJ1-5; tentatively, D is TRBD1 (6 bases). Looked up from germline, CDR1 is MDHEN and CDR2 is SYDVKM. The CDR3 is made up of 14 amino acids. The germline V and J ends were trimmed by 6 bases and 5 bases, with 14 bases remaining between them. This chain's CDR3 is CASSRGALDQPQHF. CDR3 in DNA: TGTGCCAGCAGCCGGGGGGCGCTGGATCAGCCCCAGCATTTT.

In this sample, this clone turned up once. The chain employs TRBV10-3 and TRBJ1-1, with D possibly TRBD1 on 5 matching bases. The CDR3 has 14 amino acids. Between the trimmed V and J ends, which lost 3 bases and 2 bases, there was a span of 10 bases. The V gene's germline CDR1 is ENHRY and CDR2 SYGVKD. CDR3: CAISEGDLNTEAFF. CDR3 bases: TGTGCCATCAGTGAAGGGGACTTAAACACTGAAGCTTTCTTT.

The J gene is TRBJ2-1, the V gene TRBV28, with TRBD2 matching 8 bases. CDR1 MDHEN and CDR2 SYDVKM come from the germline V gene. After removal of 6 bases from V and 6 bases from J, the junction contained 10 bases not matched to a gene. The CDR3 length is 15 residues. CDR3 residues: CASSAPLGLANEQFF. CDR3 nucleotides: TGTGCCAGCAGCGCACCTCTAGGACTAGCCAATGAGCAGTTCTTC. The full variable domain, completed using reference TRBV28 and TRBJ2-1, is DVKVTQSSRYLVKRTGEKVFLECVQDMDHENMFWYRQDPGLGLRLIYFSYDVKMKEKGDIPEGYSVSREKKERFSLILESASTNQTSMYLCASSAPLGLANEQFFGPGTRLTVL.

Only one count was recorded for this clone. The V call is TRBV7-2, the J call TRBJ2-5, with 8 positions matching TRBD2. Germline-derived CDR1 and CDR2 are SGHTA and FQGNSA. This CDR3 is built from 14 residues. V shed 5 bases and J 1 base; nucleotides not matched to a gene: 3. CDR3 in DNA: TGTGCCAGCAGCCGGACTAGCAGCCAAGAGACCCAGTACTTC. Its translation is CASSRTSSQETQYF. Filled out from reference TRBV7-2 and TRBJ2-5, the complete variable domain reads GAGVSQSPSNKVTEKGKDVELRCDPISGHTALYWYRQSLGQGLEFLIYFQGNSAPDKSGLPSDRFSAERTGGSVSTLTIQRTQQEDSAVYLCASSRTSSQETQYFGPGTRLLVL.

The CDR3 is CASSPRGPRGPEAFF. DNA for the CDR3: TGTGCCAGCAGTCCGCGGGGGCCAAGGGGACCTGAAGCTTTCTTT. The chain joins TRBV28 to TRBJ1-1, with D tentatively TRBD1 (6 bases). The V end was cut by 5 bases, the J end by 6 bases, with 19 bases between. The CDR3 spans 15 residues. CDR1 is MDHEN and CDR2 is SYDVKM in the germline V gene.

The rearrangement joins TRBV12-5 to TRBJ2-1; 13 bases match TRBD2. The CDR3 consists of 16 residues. With V trimmed by 1 base and J by 9 bases, 6 bases remained unmatched. Germline V lookup: CDR1 LGHNT, CDR2 FRNRAP. The CDR3 sequence: CASGLATSGRLFEQFF. The CDR3 DNA is TGTGCTAGTGGTTTGGCGACTAGCGGGAGGTTGTTTGAGCAGTTCTTC.

This clone was counted a few times. The chain combines TRBV7-2 with TRBJ2-7; perhaps TRBD2 as D (6 bases). Germline CDR1 reads SGHTA; CDR2 reads FQGNSA. There are 13 residues in the CDR3. V dropped 7 bases and J dropped 6 bases, with 16 bases sitting between them. In DNA, the CDR3 is TGTGCCAGCACCGACCGGGGGACGGGCGAGCAGTACTTC. Its protein product is CASTDRGTGEQYF.

The J gene is TRBJ1-2, the V gene TRBV7-2, with D possibly being TRBD1 (6 bases). The CDR3 has 15 residues. V was trimmed by 6 bases and J by 1 base, leaving 15 bases between them. The germline V gene encodes CDR1 SGHTA and CDR2 FQGNSA. The CDR3 DNA sequence: TGTGCCAGCAGGGAGGACAGACGACATAACTATGGCTACACCTTC. This gives the protein CASREDRRHNYGYTF.

This chain uses TRBV10-3 with TRBJ2-6, with a possible D match to TRBD2 (6 bases). The CDR3 is made up of 18 amino acids. Trimming stripped 0 bases from V and 1 base from J, with 13 bases between. Looked up from germline, CDR1 is ENHRY and CDR2 is SYGVKD. Here the CDR3 DNA reads TGTGCCATCAGTGAGTCGGGAGGACCATCTTCTGGGGCCAACGTCCTGACTTTC. Protein sequence: CAISESGGPSSGANVLTF.

The rearrangement uses TRBV10-3 and TRBJ2-3; TRBD2 aligns across 7 bases. CDR1 and CDR2 (germline): ENHRY, SYGVKD. CDR3 length: 17 amino acids. V gave up 0 bases and J gave up 4 bases; unmatched junction bases: 10. CDR3 nucleotides: TGTGCCATCAGTGAGTCGCCAACGGGAGGTTGGGCAGATACGCAGTATTTT. Translated: CAISESPTGGWADTQYF.

The V and J genes are TRBV11-2 and TRBJ2-3, with TRBD2 matching over 8 bases. V gave up 6 bases and J gave up 4 bases; unmatched junction bases: 12. This CDR3 has 16 amino acids. Per germline, CDR1 SGHAT and CDR2 FQNNGV. CDR3 amino acids: CASSRTSGRGADTQYF. The CDR3 nucleotides read TGTGCCAGCAGTAGAACCAGCGGGAGAGGGGCAGATACGCAGTATTTT.